Presented here are 9 T cell receptor beta chains from one specimen sequenced in a study of PD-L1 blockade in urothelial cancer. Time point described: peripheral blood 6 weeks after treatment start. Sequencing was performed with immunoSEQ multiplex PCR; in TCRdb, only in-frame clones are kept and a portion is missing. The repertoire has 40,000 to 50,000 clones, approximately 83% of them found once; the top ten carry about 10%. The material sequenced was PBMCs, taken around atezolizumab (anti-PD-L1) treatment. These receptors were obtained from a man in his sixties with urothelial cancer.

The V gene is TRBV11-3, the J gene TRBJ1-6; the match to TRBD1 covers 8 bases. The CDR3 is made up of 14 amino acids. Germline CDR1 reads SGHNT; CDR2 reads YENEEA. V gave up 5 bases and J gave up 7 bases; unmatched junction bases: 4. CDR3 sequence (DNA): TGTGCCAGCAGCCGGACAGGGCCCAATTCACCCCTCCACTTT. Translating it yields CASSRTGPNSPLHF.

This clone was seen only a few times. The rearrangement joins TRBV7-9 to TRBJ2-3; 11 nucleotides line up with TRBD2. Germline V lookup: CDR1 SEHNR, CDR2 FQNEAQ (reference sequence). J was trimmed by 6 bases and V by 3 bases; bases with no gene match: 5. The CDR3 sequence is 15 residues long. CDR3 residues: CASSFSGGAQDTQYF. The CDR3 DNA reads TGTGCCAGCAGCTTTAGCGGGGGGGCCCAGGATACGCAGTATTTT.

This sequence joins TRBV19 and TRBJ2-2; 12 bases are shared with TRBD1. Germline CDR1 is LNHDA and CDR2 is SQIVND (reference sequence). The CDR3 sequence is 15 residues long. V dropped 11 bases and J dropped 7; count of bases not matched to a gene: 11. As DNA, the CDR3 is TGTGCCTCAGACTCGGGACAGGGGGCTGGCGGGGAGCTGTTTTTT. Residues: CASDSGQGAGGELFF.

The rearrangement links TRBV5-1 to TRBJ2-3; D is ambiguous. Trimming removed 1 base at V and 2 bases at J, with 2 bases between. The germline gives CDR1 SGHRS, CDR2 YFSETQ. The CDR3 consists of 12 residues. The DNA of the CDR3 is TGCGCCAGCAGCTTGTACACAGATACGCAGTATTTT. This encodes CASSLYTDTQYF.

This clone was found a few times. J is TRBJ1-2 and V is TRBV5-5; D remains ambiguous. Germline values: CDR1 SGHKS, CDR2 YYEKEE (reference sequence). Trimming pared 0 bases from V and 4 bases from J, leaving 4 bases between. The length of the CDR3 is 12 residues. CDR3 nucleotides: TGTGCCAGCAGCTTGGCAGTCTATGGCTACACCTTC. Translation gives CASSLAVYGYTF.

The chain has TRBV18 and TRBJ2-6; possibly TRBD1 for D (5 bases). V lost 1 base and J lost 0, with 13 bases in between. CDR3 length: 18 residues. CDR1 is KGHSH, CDR2 LQKENI, per germline. The CDR3 nucleotides are TGTGCCAGCTCACCACTGAAGGACACATACTCTGGGGCCAACGTCCTGACTTTC. This sequence encodes CASSPLKDTYSGANVLTF. Full variable domain (rest looked up from reference TRBV18 and TRBJ2-6): NAGVMQNPRHLVRRRGQEARLRCSPMKGHSHVYWYRQLPEEGLKFMVYLQKENIIDESGMPKERFSAEFPKEGPSILRIQQVVRGDSAAYFCASSPLKDTYSGANVLTFGAGSRLTVL.

The chain carries TRBV5-1 and TRBJ1-1, with TRBD1 as a possible D gene (6 bases). Trimming stripped 4 bases from V and 4 bases from J, with 14 bases between. Germline V gives CDR1 SGHRS, CDR2 YFSETQ. This CDR3 spans 14 amino acids. CDR3 nucleotide sequence: TGCGCCAGCAGCGCCCAGGGGTCTGGCACTGAAGCTTTCTTT. This codes for CASSAQGSGTEAFF.

This chain links TRBV11-2 with TRBJ1-2, with TRBD1 identical over 9 bases. The CDR3 sequence is 15 residues long. CDR1 SGHAT and CDR2 FQNNGV come from the germline V gene. V lost 2 bases and J lost 8; bases outside the gene matches: 9. This CDR3 is CASSLTLWTGDGYTF. CDR3 coding DNA: TGTGCCAGCAGCTTAACCTTATGGACAGGGGACGGCTACACCTTC.

V and J are TRBV6-4 and TRBJ2-3; D unresolved. The length of the CDR3 is 12 residues. CDR1 and CDR2 (germline): MRHNA, SNTAGT. The V end was cut by 10 bases, the J end by 8 bases, with 16 bases between. Here the CDR3 DNA reads TGTGCCACCTTATCGGGTGATGGTACGCAGTATTTT. Protein product: CATLSGDGTQYF.